A single sample gave rise to the 4 T cell receptor beta chains below, sequenced in a study of CD8+ T cells in alopecia areata. Extracted RNA was reverse transcribed, and the resulting cDNA served as sequencing template. Data came from immunoSEQ multiplex PCR; TCRdb stores just in-frame clones and leaves some out. The sample includes a few hundred thousand clones, 65% to 70% of them seen just once. Sample: CD4+ T cells sorted from blood, taken at week 0. These receptors originate from a human donor with alopecia areata.

The CDR3 nucleotides read TGCAGCGTTGAAACTGCTAGCTCTACCTCAGATACGCAGTATTTT. It codes for CSVETASSTSDTQYF. This sequence joins TRBV29-1 and TRBJ2-3, with TRBD2 as a possible D gene (5 bases). The CDR3 is 15 residues long. The germline CDR1 and CDR2 sequences are SQVTM and ANQGSEA. Trimming pared 2 bases from V and 4 bases from J, leaving 16 bases between.

The chain employs TRBV7-6 and TRBJ2-7, with D perhaps being TRBD1 or TRBD2 (7 bases each). Trimming took 5 bases from V and 0 from J, leaving 11 bases between them. The CDR3 contains 14 residues. Germline CDR1 reads SGHVS; CDR2 reads FNYEAQ. The DNA of the CDR3 is TGTGCCAGCAGCGGGGGGGACAGCTCCTACGAGCAGTACTTC. This translates into CASSGGDSSYEQYF.

J is TRBJ2-6 and V is TRBV10-2; D gene unclear. The CDR3 covers 16 residues. Looked up from germline, CDR1 is WSHSY and CDR2 is SAAADI. The V gene lost 0 bases and the J gene lost 1 base, with 7 bases spanning the gap. CDR3 sequence reads: CASSESAGSGANVLTF. Written as DNA, the CDR3 is TGCGCCAGCAGTGAGTCAGCAGGTTCTGGGGCCAACGTCCTGACTTTC.

This clone was found once. The gene calls are TRBV2 and TRBJ2-7; 7 nucleotides agree with TRBD2. V shed 6 bases, J shed 3 bases, and the junction held 5 bases outside the gene matches. Germline V gene lookup returns CDR1 SNHLY and CDR2 FYNNEI. This CDR3 has 13 amino acids. The CDR3 sequence is CASRVGTIYEQYF. CDR3 nucleotide sequence: TGTGCCAGCAGGGTCGGGACTATCTACGAGCAGTACTTC.